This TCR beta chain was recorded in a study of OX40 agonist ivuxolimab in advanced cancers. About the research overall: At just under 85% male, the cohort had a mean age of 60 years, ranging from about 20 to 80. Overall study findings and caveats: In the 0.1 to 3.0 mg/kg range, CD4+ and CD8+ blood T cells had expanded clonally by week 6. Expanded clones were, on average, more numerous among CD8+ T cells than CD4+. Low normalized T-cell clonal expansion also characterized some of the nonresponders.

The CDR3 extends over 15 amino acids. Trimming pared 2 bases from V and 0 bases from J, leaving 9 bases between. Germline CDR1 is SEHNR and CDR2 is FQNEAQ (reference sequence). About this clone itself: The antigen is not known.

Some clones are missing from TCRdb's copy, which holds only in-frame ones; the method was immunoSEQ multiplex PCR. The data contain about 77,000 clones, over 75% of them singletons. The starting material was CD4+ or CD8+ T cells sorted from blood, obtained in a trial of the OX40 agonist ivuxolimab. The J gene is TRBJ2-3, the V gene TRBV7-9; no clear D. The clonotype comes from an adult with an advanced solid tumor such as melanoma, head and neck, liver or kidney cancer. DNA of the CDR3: TGTGCCAGCAGCTTATGGCAGAGTAGCACAGATACGCAGTATTTT. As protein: CASSLWQSSTDTQYF.